Following are 12 T cell receptor beta chains from one sample sequenced in a study of blood T cell repertoires in COVID-19. Profiled with immunoSEQ multiplex PCR; TCRdb holds only in-frame clones, not every one. The sample lists 200,000 to 300,000 clones; more than 70% were seen once. The sample consisted of peripheral blood. The receptors were sampled from a woman in her thirties with COVID-19, enrolled during active disease.

The chain combines TRBV19 with TRBJ1-1; 8 bases agree with TRBD1. This CDR3 is built from 15 residues. The germline V gene encodes CDR1 LNHDA and CDR2 SQIVND (reference sequence). J was trimmed by 1 base and V by 5 bases; bases with no gene match: 6. CDR3 sequence (DNA): TGTGCCAGTAGTCTTTGGACAGGGAAGAACACTGAAGCTTTCTTT. Protein product: CASSLWTGKNTEAFF.

This chain uses TRBV29-1 with TRBJ2-3, with TRBD1 matching 8 bases. V lost 2 bases to trimming and J lost 4 bases; unmatched junction nucleotides: 2. Germline CDR1 is SQVTM and CDR2 is ANQGSEA. There are 13 residues in the CDR3. Here the CDR3 reads CSVEPGGADTQYF. Here the CDR3 DNA reads TGCAGCGTTGAACCAGGGGGCGCAGATACGCAGTATTTT.

The chain joins TRBV11-3 to TRBJ2-5; 8 bases align to TRBD2. The CDR3 is made up of 13 amino acids. CDR1 and CDR2 from the germline V gene are SGHNT and YENEEA. Trimming cost V 3 bases and J 4 bases; bases outside gene matches: 1. In nucleotides, the CDR3 is TGTGCCAGCAGCTTCGGGGGGGCAGAGACCCAGTACTTC. Its translation: CASSFGGAETQYF.

The chain has TRBV6-6 and TRBJ1-1, with 8 bases fitting TRBD1. CDR3 size: 12 residues. The V segment lost 6 bases and the J segment 8 bases; nucleotides outside the gene matches: 5. Per germline, CDR1 MNHNY and CDR2 SVGAGI (reference sequence). Written as DNA, the CDR3 is TGTGCCAGCAGAAAAGGGGACAGGGAAGCTTTCTTT. Protein: CASRKGDREAFF.

V gene TRBV7-9 combines with J gene TRBJ1-4; D unclear. The CDR3 sequence is 13 residues long. The germline V gene encodes CDR1 SEHNR and CDR2 FQNEAQ (reference sequence). V dropped 7 bases and J dropped 8 bases, with 14 bases sitting between them. CDR3 residues: CASTDQAEEKLFF. For the CDR3, the DNA is TGTGCCAGCACCGACCAAGCGGAAGAAAAACTGTTTTTT.

The V gene is TRBV5-1, the J gene TRBJ2-7; a possible D gene is TRBD1 (6 bases). The CDR3 runs 14 residues. The V and J ends lost 3 bases and 3 bases respectively, with 13 bases between them. The germline gives CDR1 SGHRS, CDR2 YFSETQ. The CDR3 protein is CASSSTGSGYEQYF. The CDR3 nucleotides read TGCGCCAGCAGCTCCACAGGGTCCGGCTACGAGCAGTACTTC.

This chain uses TRBV6-5 with TRBJ2-7; 9 positions agree with TRBD1. The CDR3 totals 12 residues. CDR1 is MNHEY and CDR2 is SVGAGI in the germline V gene. V trimming: 10 bases; J trimming: 3 bases; junction bases outside the gene matches: 4. In nucleotides, the CDR3 is TGTGCCACTTTGGACAGGGGCTACGAGCAGTACTTC. This sequence encodes CATLDRGYEQYF.

This clone was observed a few times. V and J are TRBV27 and TRBJ1-1; D unclear. Germline V CDR1 and CDR2: MNHEY, SMNVEV (reference sequence). The CDR3 totals 14 residues. The germline V and J ends were trimmed by 3 bases and 1 base, with 9 bases remaining between them. This chain's CDR3 is CASSFRNGNTEAFF. CDR3 sequence (DNA): TGTGCCAGCAGTTTTCGAAACGGGAACACTGAAGCTTTCTTT.

V is TRBV4-1 and J is TRBJ2-3, with D possibly being TRBD2 (6 bases). With 1 base removed from V and 6 bases from J, the gap between germline ends came to 23 bases. CDR1 is MGHRA, CDR2 YSYEKL, per germline. The CDR3 spans 18 residues. CDR3 sequence: CASSQAHGGPPGGDTQYF. CDR3 coding DNA: TGCGCCAGCAGCCAAGCCCATGGCGGGCCACCCGGAGGGGATACGCAGTATTTT.

The chain couples TRBV27 to TRBJ2-7; perhaps TRBD1 as D (6 bases). CDR3 length: 12 residues. Germline V gene data show CDR1 as MNHEY and CDR2 as SMNVEV (reference sequence). The V end was cut by 4 bases, the J end by 8 bases, with 12 bases between. The CDR3 loop reads CASSSTGPKQYF. The DNA for the CDR3 is TGTGCCAGCAGTTCGACAGGACCCAAGCAGTACTTC.

The chain carries TRBV9 and TRBJ2-1, with 10 bases aligning to TRBD2. This CDR3 region has 14 residues. CDR1 is SGDLS and CDR2 is YYNGEE in the germline V gene. J lost 6 bases, V lost 3 bases, and 3 bases had no gene match. CDR3 sequence reads: CASSGTSGFNEQFF. The CDR3 DNA sequence: TGTGCCAGCAGCGGGACTAGCGGATTCAATGAGCAGTTCTTC.

This chain uses TRBV7-2 with TRBJ1-5, with D tentatively TRBD1 (6 bases). The germline V and J ends were trimmed by 5 bases and 2 bases, with 16 bases remaining between them. The germline CDR1 and CDR2 sequences are SGHTA and FQGNSA. The CDR3 runs to 16 residues. The CDR3: CASSTLTGTGNQPQHF. CDR3 nucleotides: TGTGCCAGCAGCACCCTCACAGGGACCGGCAATCAGCCCCAGCATTTT.